The next 31 T cell receptor beta chains were all read from a single sample in a study of T cells in Graves' hyperthyroidism and ophthalmopathy. The investigators amplified TCR beta CDR3 regions from RNA transcripts. Initially, a first-round RT-PCR of the TCR CDR3 employed the HTBI primer set. MiXCR, applied by TCRdb to the multiplex PCR reads, yields one record per CDR3 protein. The sample has 450,000 to 650,000 distinct CDR3 sequences, about 15% seen once; the top ten hold approximately 15%. Sample: blood. All receptors derive from a woman under 30 with Graves' ophthalmopathy.

This chain uses TRBV9 with TRBJ2-7; TRBD1 matches at 9 bases. Trimming cost V 0 bases and J 5 bases; bases outside gene matches: 9. There are 16 residues in the CDR3. Germline V gene data show CDR1 as SGDLS and CDR2 as YYNGEE. The CDR3 region is CASSVEPGQGMHEQYF. The CDR3 nucleotides are TGTGCCAGCAGCGTAGAGCCTGGACAGGGGATGCACGAGCAGTACTTC.

This clonotype was seen at least ten times. This sequence joins TRBV7-9 and TRBJ2-5; the match to TRBD2 covers 10 bases. CDR3 length: 14 amino acids. Germline V gene sequence: CDR1 SEHNR, CDR2 FQNEAQ (reference sequence). After removal of 9 bases from V and 5 bases from J, the junction contained 9 bases not matched to a gene. DNA of the CDR3: TGTGCCAGTAGGAAGCGGGAGGGCATCGAGACCCAGTACTTC. Amino acid sequence: CASRKREGIETQYF.

This clonotype was detected ten times or more. This rearrangement joins TRBV5-1 to TRBJ2-1; the match to TRBD2 covers 14 bases. CDR3 size: 15 residues. Looked up from germline, CDR1 is SGHRS and CDR2 is YFSETQ. V lost 3 bases, J lost 7 bases, and 3 bases stayed unmatched. CDR3 DNA: TGCGCCAGCAGCTACTGGACTAGCGGGGGGAATGAGCAGTTCTTC. This sequence encodes CASSYWTSGGNEQFF. The whole variable domain, remainder taken from reference TRBV5-1 and TRBJ2-1, is KAGVTQTPRYLIKTRGQQVTLSCSPISGHRSVSWYQQTPGQGLQFLFEYFSETQRNKGNFPGRFSGRQFSNSRSEMNVSTLELGDSALYLCASSYWTSGGNEQFFGPGTRLTVL.

This clonotype was seen at least ten times. CDR3 nucleotides: TGTGCCAGCAGTACCGCGGGACAACTTAATCAGCCCCAGCATTTT. This translates into CASSTAGQLNQPQHF. The chain employs TRBV28 and TRBJ1-5; a possible D gene is TRBD1 (6 bases). Looked up from germline, CDR1 is MDHEN and CDR2 is SYDVKM. CDR3 length equals 15 residues. The germline V and J ends were trimmed by 5 bases and 4 bases, with 15 bases remaining between them.

In its sample, this clonotype was seen many times. The V gene is TRBV7-2, the J gene TRBJ1-4; 8 bases fit TRBD1. CDR1 is SGHTA, CDR2 FQGNSA, per germline. Germline trimming cut 5 bases from V and 3 bases from J; bases unmatched to any gene: 5. The CDR3 has 15 residues. The CDR3 sequence: CASSIDRGANEKLFF. The CDR3 DNA is TGTGCCAGCAGCATTGACAGGGGAGCTAATGAAAAACTGTTTTTT.

CDR3 protein: CASSLASGGYEQFF. In DNA, the CDR3 is TGTGCCAGCAGCTTAGCTAGCGGGGGGTATGAGCAGTTCTTC. This chain connects TRBV7-2 to TRBJ2-1; 10 bases align to TRBD2. J lost 8 bases, V lost 0 bases, and 1 base had no gene match. Germline V lookup: CDR1 SGHTA, CDR2 FQGNSA. This CDR3 region has 14 residues.

This clonotype was counted ten times or more. The DNA of the CDR3 is TGTGCCAGCCTCAGGGGAGCGCCTGAAGCTTTCTTT. It is translated as CASLRGAPEAFF. The rearrangement links TRBV2 to TRBJ1-1; the D gene is possibly TRBD1 (6 bases). The ends were cut back, 8 bases at V and 6 bases at J, with 13 bases in the middle. The CDR3 runs to 12 residues. Germline assignment: CDR1 SNHLY and CDR2 FYNNEI.

This clonotype was found many times. The V gene is TRBV28, the J gene TRBJ1-2; D might be TRBD1 (6 bases). Trimming took 3 bases from V and 7 from J, leaving 18 bases between them. Germline V lookup: CDR1 MDHEN, CDR2 SYDVKM. The CDR3 runs to 15 residues. CDR3 nucleotides: TGTGCCAGCAGTTTGCCCGACTGGGACAAGACTGGCTACACCTTC. Amino acid sequence: CASSLPDWDKTGYTF.

This clonotype has a count of ten or more. The V and J genes are TRBV2 and TRBJ2-7, with D perhaps TRBD1 (5 bases). The V and J ends lost 6 bases and 4 bases respectively, with 13 bases between them. The CDR3 loop spans 13 amino acids. The germline V gene has CDR1 SNHLY and CDR2 FYNNEI. Written as DNA, the CDR3 is TGTGCCAGCAGAAGGGGCAGATCTTACGAGCAGTACTTC. It translates to CASRRGRSYEQYF.

The rearrangement links TRBV2 to TRBJ2-1; 11 bases match TRBD2. The length of the CDR3 is 14 residues. The V gene end was trimmed by 6 bases and the J gene end by 8 bases; junction bases not matched to a gene: 6. Germline V lookup: CDR1 SNHLY, CDR2 FYNNEI. This CDR3 reads CASSGLAGYDEQFF. In DNA form, the CDR3 reads TGTGCCAGCAGCGGACTAGCGGGTTACGATGAGCAGTTCTTC.

CDR3 DNA: TGTGCCAGCAGTGAGGGACAGGGGATGAGCGGCTACACCTTC. This translates into CASSEGQGMSGYTF. This chain links TRBV27 with TRBJ1-2; 10 bases match TRBD1. The CDR3 consists of 14 residues. Germline lookup yields CDR1 MNHEY and CDR2 SMNVEV (reference sequence). Unmatched junction bases numbered 8, after V lost 5 bases and J lost 8 bases.

CDR3 sequence (DNA): TGTGCCAGTAGTATAGGTCGGAGGGAGCTGTTTTTT. Its translation is CASSIGRRELFF. The genes are TRBV19 and TRBJ2-2; no firm D call. The germline CDR1 and CDR2 sequences are LNHDA and SQIVND (reference sequence). V lost 1 base to trimming and J lost 9 bases, with 6 bases between them. The CDR3 loop spans 12 amino acids.

V is TRBV24-1 and J is TRBJ1-1; D unresolved. The CDR3 consists of 15 residues. With 0 bases removed from V and 5 bases from J, the gap between germline ends came to 12 bases. Germline values: CDR1 KGHDR, CDR2 SFDVKD. CDR3 bases: TGTGCCACCAGTGATTTGGGGGAAATGGGAACTGAAGCTTTCTTT. This translates into CATSDLGEMGTEAFF.

This clonotype was seen repeatedly, ten times or more. J is TRBJ1-3 and V is TRBV3-1; D gene uncertain. This CDR3 spans 14 amino acids. Germline-derived CDR1 and CDR2 are LGHDT and YNNKEL (reference sequence). The V gene lost 3 bases and the J gene lost 2 bases, with 8 bases spanning the gap. CDR3 sequence reads: CASSQPGAGNTIYF. In DNA, the CDR3 is TGTGCCAGCAGCCAGCCTGGGGCTGGAAACACCATATATTTT.

This clonotype was counted at least ten times. This sequence joins TRBV29-1 and TRBJ2-5, with TRBD1 matching over 7 bases. V trimming: 0 bases; J trimming: 6 bases; junction bases outside the gene matches: 10. The CDR3 totals 15 residues. The germline CDR1 and CDR2 sequences are SQVTM and ANQGSEA. The DNA of the CDR3 is TGCAGCGTTGAAGATCCTATAGGGGGCGGAAAGACCCAGTACTTC. Translated, it gives CSVEDPIGGGKTQYF.

This clonotype has only a few counts. This chain joins TRBV7-2 and TRBJ1-1; D gene ambiguous. V lost 2 bases, J lost 3 bases, and 10 bases lay in between. Germline V gives CDR1 SGHTA, CDR2 FQGNSA. The CDR3 has 14 amino acids. In DNA, the CDR3 is TGTGCCAGCAGCTTAATGGGCGGGGACACTGAAGCTTTCTTT. The encoded protein is CASSLMGGDTEAFF.

The J gene is TRBJ2-1, the V gene TRBV4-2, with D maybe TRBD2 (6 bases). CDR3 length equals 17 residues. CDR1 and CDR2 from the germline V gene are LGHNA and YNFKEQ. Between the trimmed V and J ends, which lost 2 bases and 2 bases, there was a span of 16 bases. In DNA, the CDR3 is TGTGCCAGCAGCCAAAGAACGGATCCGGGGGCCTACAATGAGCAGTTCTTC. Encoded protein: CASSQRTDPGAYNEQFF.

Many counts were recorded for this clonotype. The rearrangement links TRBV3-1 to TRBJ2-5; the match to TRBD1 covers 12 bases. Germline V CDR1 and CDR2: LGHDT, YNNKEL (reference sequence). This CDR3 is 16 amino acids long. V lost 3 bases and J lost 3; bases outside the gene matches: 5. CDR3 in amino acids: CASSQGQGAGEETQYF. CDR3 nucleotides: TGTGCCAGCAGCCAGGGACAGGGGGCCGGGGAAGAGACCCAGTACTTC.

The J gene is TRBJ2-7, the V gene TRBV10-3, with D possibly called TRBD1 or TRBD2 (6 bases each). Germline-derived CDR1 and CDR2 are ENHRY and SYGVKD. This CDR3 region has 14 residues. V lost 7 bases and J 0 bases, leaving 13 bases between the germline ends. The CDR3 protein is CAIKGHGSSYEQYF. CDR3 coding DNA: TGTGCCATCAAGGGACACGGGAGCTCCTACGAGCAGTACTTC.

This clonotype was counted ten times or more. This chain links TRBV2 with TRBJ2-1; TRBD2 matches at 9 bases. CDR1 is SNHLY and CDR2 is FYNNEI in the germline V gene. The trim removed 6 bases at V and 7 bases at J, leaving 10 bases unmatched. The CDR3 length is 15 residues. CDR3 sequence: CASRASGNHGNEQFF. CDR3 DNA: TGTGCCAGCAGGGCTAGCGGGAATCACGGGAATGAGCAGTTCTTC.

At least ten counts were recorded for this clonotype. This rearrangement joins TRBV27 to TRBJ1-1; 7 positions agree with TRBD1. V was pared by 6 bases and J by 0 bases, with 10 bases of the junction left unmatched. The germline CDR1 and CDR2 sequences are MNHEY and SMNVEV (reference sequence). The CDR3 has 16 residues. CDR3 protein: CASSLQGEPMNTEAFF. CDR3 DNA: TGTGCCAGCAGCCTCCAGGGGGAGCCTATGAACACTGAAGCTTTCTTT.

The CDR3 spells CASKSEGYSYEQYF. CDR3 DNA sequence: TGCGCCAGCAAGTCCGAGGGGTATTCCTACGAGCAGTACTTC. V gene TRBV5-1 combines with J gene TRBJ2-7; D possibly uses TRBD1 or TRBD2 (5 bases each). Germline CDR1 reads SGHRS; CDR2 reads YFSETQ. With 6 bases removed from V and 1 base from J, the gap between germline ends came to 14 bases. The CDR3 totals 14 residues. The full variable domain, completed using reference TRBV5-1 and TRBJ2-7, is KAGVTQTPRYLIKTRGQQVTLSCSPISGHRSVSWYQQTPGQGLQFLFEYFSETQRNKGNFPGRFSGRQFSNSRSEMNVSTLELGDSALYLCASKSEGYSYEQYFGPGTRLTVT.

This clonotype appeared many times. The chain carries TRBV29-1 and TRBJ2-7, with a possible D match to TRBD1 (6 bases). CDR3 length: 16 residues. The V gene's germline CDR1 is SQVTM and CDR2 ANQGSEA. V shed 1 base and J shed 0 bases, with 16 bases lying between them. CDR3 DNA: TGCAGCGTTGAAGGGGCCCAGGGGCGGAGCTCCTACGAGCAGTACTTC. Translated, it gives CSVEGAQGRSSYEQYF.

This clonotype occurred many times. The chain couples TRBV30 to TRBJ1-2; D gene ambiguous. V lost 3 bases and J lost 1, with 9 bases in between. Germline V gene data show CDR1 as GTSNPN and CDR2 as SVGIG (reference sequence). The CDR3 totals 13 residues. The CDR3 DNA is TGTGCCTGGAGACTACGAATTAACTATGGCTACACCTTC. This gives the protein CAWRLRINYGYTF.

At least ten counts were recorded for this clonotype. The chain carries TRBV13 and TRBJ2-2; either TRBD1 or TRBD2 may supply D (6 bases each). The CDR3 is 14 residues long. Germline lookup yields CDR1 PRHDT and CDR2 FYEKMQ (reference sequence). The ends were cut back, 4 bases at V and 7 bases at J, with 13 bases in the middle. As DNA, the CDR3 is TGTGCCAGCAGCTCCACGGGGGCAAACGGGGAGCTGTTTTTT. Protein product: CASSSTGANGELFF.

The chain is built from TRBV20-1 and TRBJ2-1; TRBD2 agrees at 8 bases. This CDR3 contains 16 residues. Germline CDR1 reads DFQATT; CDR2 reads SNEGSKA (reference sequence). V lost 5 bases to trimming and J lost 0 bases; unmatched junction nucleotides: 9. The CDR3 nucleotides read TGCAGTGCTCTCAACTCCGGGACTAGCTCCTACAATGAGCAGTTCTTC. This sequence encodes CSALNSGTSSYNEQFF.

This clonotype was recorded at least ten times. The rearrangement links TRBV7-2 to TRBJ2-1, with 9 bases fitting TRBD2. CDR3 length: 16 amino acids. Germline CDR1 reads SGHTA; CDR2 reads FQGNSA. Unmatched junction bases numbered 9, after V lost 5 bases and J lost 4 bases. This CDR3 reads CASSPRAAGGYNEQFF. The CDR3 bases are TGTGCCAGCAGCCCCCGGGCCGCGGGAGGGTACAATGAGCAGTTCTTC. Together with reference TRBV7-2 and TRBJ2-1, the CDR3 gives the full variable domain: GAGVSQSPSNKVTEKGKDVELRCDPISGHTALYWYRQSLGQGLEFLIYFQGNSAPDKSGLPSDRFSAERTGGSVSTLTIQRTQQEDSAVYLCASSPRAAGGYNEQFFGPGTRLTVL.

This clonotype was observed many times. The chain uses TRBV11-2 and TRBJ2-2; D not certain. Looked up from germline, CDR1 is SGHAT and CDR2 is FQNNGV. The CDR3 has 16 residues. Trimming left V 2 bases short and J 0 bases short, with 10 bases between. The CDR3 DNA sequence: TGTGCCAGCAGCTTAATTAGGGCAGCGAACACCGGGGAGCTGTTTTTT. Protein product: CASSLIRAANTGELFF.

The chain has TRBV24-1 and TRBJ1-2; TRBD1 agrees at 8 bases. Losses at the gene ends were 7 bases for V and 6 bases for J; bases not matched to a gene: 3. The CDR3 has 12 residues. Germline V CDR1 and CDR2: KGHDR, SFDVKD. The CDR3 nucleotides read TGTGCCACCAGAGGACAGGGCCATGGCTACACCTTC. It encodes CATRGQGHGYTF.

This clonotype was seen a few times. V usage is TRBV4-2 and J usage is TRBJ2-2; TRBD2 aligns across 12 bases. The CDR3 loop spans 17 amino acids. Germline lookup yields CDR1 LGHNA and CDR2 YNFKEQ. With V trimmed by 4 bases and J by 0 bases, 3 bases remained unmatched. The CDR3 DNA is TGTGCCAGCAGCCCGGGACTAGCGGGCGCGAACACCGGGGAGCTGTTTTTT. Translation gives CASSPGLAGANTGELFF.

The chain recombines TRBV5-6 with TRBJ1-4; D is ambiguous. Trimming shortened V by 2 bases and J by 5 bases, and 7 bases separated the two germline ends. This CDR3 is built from 13 residues. Germline CDR1 SGHDT, CDR2 YYEEEE. CDR3 sequence reads: CASSFVGNEKLFF. CDR3 sequence (DNA): TGTGCCAGCAGCTTCGTGGGAAATGAAAAACTGTTTTTT.